The 21 T cell receptor beta chains in this list originate from one sample, sequenced in a study of T cell repertoires in cytomegalovirus infection. TCRdb independently ran MiXCR on the reads; one entry per CDR3 protein. The repertoire holds 130,000 or so distinct CDR3 sequences, roughly 6.5% seen once, with about a sixth in the top ten. Specimen: PBMCs. The origin of the receptors is a human donor in good health (CMV status not recorded). Some clones in this sample may be carry-over from other donors' samples.

This clonotype was recorded many times. The chain links TRBV11-2 to TRBJ2-1; the D gene is possibly TRBD1 (6 bases). With 0 bases removed from V and 4 bases from J, the gap between germline ends came to 13 bases. Germline-derived CDR1 and CDR2 are SGHAT and FQNNGV. The length of the CDR3 is 16 residues. Written as DNA, the CDR3 is TGTGCCAGCAGCTTAGAGTTTAGGGGGTTTTACAATGAGCAGTTCTTC. Encoded protein: CASSLEFRGFYNEQFF. Using reference TRBV11-2 and TRBJ2-1 for the parts outside the CDR3, the full variable domain is EAGVAQSPRYKIIEKRQSVAFWCNPISGHATLYWYQQILGQGPKLLIQFQNNGVVDDSQLPKDRFSAERLKGVDSTLKIQPAKLEDSAVYLCASSLEFRGFYNEQFFGPGTRLTVL.

As concerns this clonotype: A much larger clonotype is one base distant, so this may be a read error. The conserved final phenylalanine or tryptophan is absent from the CDR3, which likely points to a read error. The chain is built from TRBV7-9 and TRBJ2-1; D unclear. The CDR3 length is 12 residues. CDR1 SEHNR and CDR2 FQNEAQ come from the germline V gene (reference sequence). V was clipped by 3 bases and J by 10 bases, with 10 bases between them. The CDR3 sequence is CASSLTAWEQFY. DNA of the CDR3: TGTGCCAGCAGCTTGACGGCGTGGGAGCAGTTCTAC.

This clonotype occurred many times. The chain uses TRBV5-1 and TRBJ2-3, with D possibly TRBD2 on 6 matching bases. V shed 4 bases and J shed 1 base, with 16 bases lying between them. CDR1 and CDR2 from the germline V gene are SGHRS and YFSETQ. This CDR3 is 16 amino acids long. The CDR3 DNA reads TGCGCCAGCAGCCTTCCTGGAGCGGGTGGCACAGATACGCAGTATTTT. It translates to CASSLPGAGGTDTQYF.

This clonotype was seen ten or more times. The chain carries TRBV13 and TRBJ2-5, with TRBD2 as a possible D gene (6 bases). This CDR3 has 13 residues. CDR1 and CDR2 from the germline V gene are PRHDT and FYEKMQ (reference sequence). The germline V and J ends were trimmed by 4 bases and 2 bases, with 8 bases remaining between them. DNA for the CDR3: TGTGCCAGCAGCTGGCGGGGTCAAGAGACCCAGTACTTC. Translated: CASSWRGQETQYF.

This clonotype was seen only a few times. The CDR3 sequence is CSARAAGRFYEQYF. For the CDR3, the DNA is TGCAGTGCTAGGGCCGCGGGACGGTTCTACGAGCAGTACTTC. V gene TRBV20-1 combines with J gene TRBJ2-7, with D perhaps TRBD2 (6 bases). The CDR3 has 14 residues. Looked up from germline, CDR1 is DFQATT and CDR2 is SNEGSKA (reference sequence). V shed 3 bases and J shed 3 bases, with 15 bases lying between them.

This clonotype appeared many times. The CDR3 bases are TGTGCCAGCAGCTTCAAGCGGGGGCCGAGCACAGATACGCAGTATTTT. Translating gives CASSFKRGPSTDTQYF. The chain has TRBV7-8 and TRBJ2-3; 8 bases line up with TRBD2. With 3 bases clipped from V and 0 bases from J, the junction kept 5 bases outside the gene matches. This CDR3 region has 16 residues. In germline, CDR1 is SGHVS, CDR2 FQNEAQ.

The chain recombines TRBV7-3 with TRBJ1-1, with D hard to call. This CDR3 region has 15 residues. The V and J ends lost 5 bases and 0 bases respectively, with 13 bases between them. The germline CDR1 and CDR2 sequences are SGHTA and FQGTGA. The CDR3 DNA sequence: TGTGCCAGCAGCCCCACCCCCCGGCTGAACACTGAAGCTTTCTTT. The encoded protein is CASSPTPRLNTEAFF.

This clonotype was seen ten or more times. This sequence joins TRBV6-6 and TRBJ2-3; D is possibly TRBD1 (5 bases). This CDR3 is built from 14 residues. V lost 8 bases and J lost 0, with 12 bases in between. In germline, CDR1 is MNHNY, CDR2 SVGAGI (reference sequence). The CDR3 loop is CASSRSGSTDTQYF. CDR3 DNA: TGTGCCAGCTCACGATCAGGGAGCACAGATACGCAGTATTTT.

This clonotype was seen many times. The chain links TRBV12-3 or TRBV12-4 to TRBJ2-1, with D possibly matching TRBD2 (5 bases). The CDR3 has 13 residues. The germline V and J ends were trimmed by 6 bases and 4 bases, with 10 bases remaining between them. CDR3 loop: CASRPLAYNEQFF. In DNA, the CDR3 is TGTGCCAGCAGACCTCTAGCTTACAATGAGCAGTTCTTC.

This clonotype was detected many times. As DNA, the CDR3 is TGCAGCGTTGAAACAGGGGCGAACACTGAAGCTTTCTTT. Translation gives CSVETGANTEAFF. V and J are TRBV29-1 and TRBJ1-1; 7 bases are shared with TRBD1. Losses at the gene ends were 2 bases for V and 1 base for J; bases not matched to a gene: 1. Germline values: CDR1 SQVTM, CDR2 ANQGSEA. CDR3 length equals 13 residues.

As concerns this clonotype: Given a much more abundant clone one base away, this may be a read error. The CDR3 nucleotides read TGTGCCAGCAGTTACGGGACGGACACTAATGAAAAACTGTTTTTT. Translating gives CASSYGTDTNEKLFF. The rearrangement joins TRBV6-6 to TRBJ1-4; D may be TRBD1 (5 bases). Trimming removed 2 bases from V and 2 bases from J, with 9 bases in between. The CDR3 extends over 15 amino acids. Germline V gene lookup returns CDR1 MNHNY and CDR2 SVGAGI (reference sequence).

The table lists this clonotype with many counts. The chain couples TRBV5-6 to TRBJ2-5; the match to TRBD2 covers 16 bases. The CDR3 spans 16 residues. With V trimmed by 4 bases and J by 4 bases, 4 bases remained unmatched. CDR1 and CDR2 (germline): SGHDT, YYEEEE. In DNA form, the CDR3 reads TGTGCCAGCAGCGCGGGACTAGCGGGGGGGCCAGAGACCCAGTACTTC. This codes for CASSAGLAGGPETQYF.

This clonotype was seen repeatedly, ten times or more. The chain combines TRBV7-2 with TRBJ1-1; 9 positions match TRBD1. This CDR3 contains 15 residues. The germline gives CDR1 SGHTA, CDR2 FQGNSA. V trimming: 1 base; J trimming: 5 bases; junction bases outside the gene matches: 5. The CDR3, as DNA: TGTGCCAGCAGCTTAGGCACAGGGGGCGTAACTGAAGCTTTCTTT. Its translation is CASSLGTGGVTEAFF.

This clonotype was picked up many times. The rearrangement uses TRBV19 and TRBJ2-1; 8 nucleotides match TRBD2. The V and J ends lost 2 bases and 3 bases, in that order; junction bases with no gene match: 9. Germline loops: CDR1 LNHDA, CDR2 SQIVND (reference sequence). The length of the CDR3 is 17 residues. The CDR3 loop is CASSIIRSGLDYNEQFF. In nucleotides, the CDR3 is TGTGCCAGTAGTATAATTAGGTCGGGACTAGACTACAATGAGCAGTTCTTC.

The sample holds many counts of this clonotype. The chain is built from TRBV20-1 and TRBJ2-5; TRBD2 matches at 8 bases. Germline CDR1 DFQATT, CDR2 SNEGSKA (reference sequence). Trimming at V came to 2 bases and at J to 7 bases, leaving 12 bases not matched to a gene. The CDR3 length is 15 residues. The CDR3 sequence: CSARPPYSGEGTQYF. CDR3 DNA: TGCAGTGCTAGACCGCCCTATAGCGGGGAGGGGACCCAGTACTTC.

The chain has TRBV5-1 and TRBJ1-3, with D tentatively TRBD1 (6 bases). Germline V gene sequence: CDR1 SGHRS, CDR2 YFSETQ. The CDR3 has 15 amino acids. Trimming pared 4 bases from V and 0 bases from J, leaving 11 bases between. The CDR3 loop is CASSEGQTSGNTIYF. The DNA for the CDR3 is TGCGCCAGCAGCGAAGGACAGACCTCTGGAAACACCATATATTTT.

There are many counts of this clonotype. The chain joins TRBV7-2 to TRBJ2-5, with D maybe TRBD2 (6 bases). Between the trimmed V and J ends, which lost 1 base and 3 bases, there was a span of 9 bases. Germline V gene lookup returns CDR1 SGHTA and CDR2 FQGNSA. The CDR3 runs 14 residues. The CDR3 DNA reads TGTGCCAGCAGCTTAGAGTGGGGGGAAGAGACCCAGTACTTC. It encodes CASSLEWGEETQYF.

The table lists this clonotype with many counts. V is TRBV11-2 and J is TRBJ1-4; D gene unclear. Germline CDR1 and CDR2: SGHAT and FQNNGV. This CDR3 has 15 residues. Trimming pared 1 base from V and 0 bases from J, leaving 6 bases between. This chain's CDR3 is CASSLGATTNEKLFF. The CDR3 coding sequence is TGTGCCAGCAGCTTAGGGGCAACAACTAATGAAAAACTGTTTTTT.

The CDR3 sequence: CSARDGGGAPTREQFF. The DNA of the CDR3 is TGCAGTGCTAGAGACGGTGGGGGGGCGCCTACAAGGGAGCAGTTCTTC. The J gene is TRBJ2-1, the V gene TRBV20-1, with D tentatively TRBD2 (7 bases). The germline V gene encodes CDR1 DFQATT and CDR2 SNEGSKA (reference sequence). With 0 bases removed from V and 10 bases from J, the gap between germline ends came to 22 bases. This CDR3 spans 16 amino acids.

This clonotype has a count of ten or more. The rearrangement joins TRBV2 to TRBJ2-3; 10 bases are a match to TRBD2. With V trimmed by 6 bases and J by 5 bases, 11 bases remained unmatched. Germline assignment: CDR1 SNHLY and CDR2 FYNNEI. The length of the CDR3 is 16 residues. The CDR3 reads CASSKEGLADRDTQYF. The CDR3 region has the DNA TGTGCCAGCAGCAAAGAAGGACTAGCGGACCGAGATACGCAGTATTTT.

A remark on this clonotype: A much larger clone differs from this one at a single base, so this may be a read error. The V call is TRBV15, the J call TRBJ1-1; D is unclear. V was pared by 4 bases and J by 3 bases, with 12 bases between. The CDR3 has 14 residues. Germline-derived CDR1 and CDR2 are LNHNV and YYDKDF (reference sequence). Here the CDR3 DNA reads TGTGCCACCAGCATCACCACTGGGTACACTGAAGCTTTCTTT. Translation: CATSITTGYTEAFF.